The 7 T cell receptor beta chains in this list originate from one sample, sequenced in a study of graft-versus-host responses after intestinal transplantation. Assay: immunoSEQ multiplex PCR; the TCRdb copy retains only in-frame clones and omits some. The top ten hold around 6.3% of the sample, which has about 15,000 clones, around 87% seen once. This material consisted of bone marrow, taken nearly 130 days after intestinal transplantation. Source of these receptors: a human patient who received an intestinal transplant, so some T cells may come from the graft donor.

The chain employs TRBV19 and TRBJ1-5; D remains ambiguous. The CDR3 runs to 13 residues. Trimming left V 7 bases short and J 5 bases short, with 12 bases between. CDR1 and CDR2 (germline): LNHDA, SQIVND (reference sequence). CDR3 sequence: CASNTRRDQPQHF. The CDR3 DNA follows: TGTGCCAGTAATACCAGGCGGGATCAGCCCCAGCATTTT.

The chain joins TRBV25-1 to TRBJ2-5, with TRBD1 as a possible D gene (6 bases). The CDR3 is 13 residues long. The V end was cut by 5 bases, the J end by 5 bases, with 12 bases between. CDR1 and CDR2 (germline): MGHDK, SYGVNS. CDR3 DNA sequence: TGTGCCAGCAGTCTGGGGGCGAGGGAGACCCAGTACTTC. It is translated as CASSLGARETQYF.

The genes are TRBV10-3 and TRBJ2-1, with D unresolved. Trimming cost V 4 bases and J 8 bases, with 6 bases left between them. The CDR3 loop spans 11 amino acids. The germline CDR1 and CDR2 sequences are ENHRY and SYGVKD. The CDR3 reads CAISAQHEQFF. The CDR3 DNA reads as TGTGCCATCAGTGCCCAGCATGAGCAGTTCTTC.

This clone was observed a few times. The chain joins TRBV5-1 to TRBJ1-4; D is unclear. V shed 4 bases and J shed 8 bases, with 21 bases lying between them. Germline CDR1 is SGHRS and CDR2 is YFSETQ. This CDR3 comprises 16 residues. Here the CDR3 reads CASSGPDGFTLEKLFF. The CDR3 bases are TGCGCCAGCAGCGGGCCCGACGGATTCACTTTGGAAAAACTGTTTTTT.

The CDR3 loop reads CASSFWGSGYTF. CDR3 nucleotide sequence: TGTGCCAGCAGTTTCTGGGGGAGCGGCTACACCTTC. The V call is TRBV28, the J call TRBJ1-2, with D maybe TRBD1 (5 bases). The CDR3 is made up of 12 amino acids. Trimming cost V 3 bases and J 8 bases, with 10 bases left between them. Per the germline V gene, CDR1 is MDHEN and CDR2 is SYDVKM.

The CDR3 reads CASQIDRVPFSGTEAFF. Written as DNA, the CDR3 is TGTGCCAGCCAGATTGACAGGGTCCCCTTTTCCGGCACTGAAGCTTTCTTT. The chain uses TRBV28 and TRBJ1-1; 7 bases line up with TRBD1. The junction had 19 bases not matched to a gene; V was cut back by 8 bases and J by 4 bases. The CDR3 loop spans 17 amino acids. The germline gives CDR1 MDHEN, CDR2 SYDVKM.

The chain's CDR3 is CATSRDRDRLQETQYF. The CDR3 DNA reads as TGTGCCACCAGCAGAGATCGGGACAGGCTACAAGAGACCCAGTACTTC. This rearrangement joins TRBV15 to TRBJ2-5; the match to TRBD1 covers 8 bases. V shed 0 bases, J shed 2 bases, and the junction held 5 bases outside the gene matches. Per the germline V gene, CDR1 is LNHNV and CDR2 is YYDKDF (reference sequence). This CDR3 has 16 amino acids.